A selection of T cell receptor beta chains follows, all from one sample in a study of shared clonotypes between healthy human individuals. The table came from immunoSEQ multiplex PCR; TCRdb's copy has only in-frame clones and leaves some out. The sample carries fewer than 2.5 million clones, roughly 93% recorded once. Sequencing was done on a sample of naive CD4+ T cells from PBMCs. The source of these receptors is a man aged 18 to 30 in good health. Some clones in this sample may be carry-over from other donors' samples. Each CDR3 is given with its conserved first and last residue. D genes are given only for firm matches. Expanded clones are given a class, and other clones once, few, many or no size at all.

D,V,size,J,DNA,CDR3
NA,TRBV12-5,NA,TRBJ2-7,TGTGCTAGTGGTTCGGGGACGGGCAGCTCCTACGAGCAGTACTTC,CASGSGTGSSYEQYF
TRBD2,TRBV28,NA,TRBJ2-7,TGTGCCAGCAACCTCGGGGGCGGGAGGGCCCGGGAGCAGTACTTC,CASNLGGGRAREQYF
TRBD1,TRBV29-1,NA,TRBJ1-1,TGCAGCGTTTCCGGGACAGGGGGCGCGAAGGACACTGAAGCTTTCTTT,CSVSGTGGAKDTEAFF
NA,TRBV4-1,NA,TRBJ2-4,TGCGCCAGCAGCCAAGAACTAGGGTCCAAAAACATTCAGTACTTC,CASSQELGSKNIQYF
TRBD2,TRBV29-1,once,TRBJ2-1,TGCAGCGTTGAGACTAGCGGGAGTACGCGTATGCAGTTCTTC,CSVETSGSTRMQFF
TRBD1,TRBV10-2,NA,TRBJ2-5,TGCGCCACGCTAGATGATAGACAGGGGGCGCGGGGCCAGTACTTC,CATLDDRQGARGQYF
NA,TRBV10-1,NA,TRBJ2-1,TGCGCCAGCAGTGATATGGGAAGGGCTACCTACAATGAGCAGTTCTTC,CASSDMGRATYNEQFF
NA,TRBV9,few,TRBJ1-1,TGTGCCAGCAGCGTAGAACAGATGAACACTGAAGCTTTCTTT,CASSVEQMNTEAFF
TRBD1,TRBV29-1,NA,TRBJ2-3,TGCAGCGTCCTGGACAGGGGCCCCACAGATACGCAGTATTTT,CSVLDRGPTDTQYF
NA,TRBV11-2,NA,TRBJ1-1,TGTGCCAGCAGCTTAGAAGGCGGGATGAACACTGAAGCTTTCTTT,CASSLEGGMNTEAFF
NA,TRBV28,NA,TRBJ1-2,TGTGCCAGCAGTTTTGGGGGCCACTATGGCTACACCTTC,CASSFGGHYGYTF
NA,TRBV28,NA,TRBJ2-6,TGTGCCAGCAGTTTAATCTTCATACGGACGGGGGCCAACGTCCTGACTTTC,CASSLIFIRTGANVLTF
NA,TRBV6-5,NA,TRBJ1-5,TGTGCCAGCAGTCGGTCTGGGAGCAATCAGCCCCAGCATTTT,CASSRSGSNQPQHF
NA,TRBV19,NA,TRBJ1-5,TGTGCCAGTAGTATAGGAGGGTACCTCAATCAGCCCCAGCATTTT,CASSIGGYLNQPQHF
NA,TRBV6-6,once,TRBJ1-5,TGTGCCAGCAGCAGTGTGGGGCCCCAGCATTTT,CASSSVGPQHF
NA,TRBV25-1,NA,TRBJ1-4,TGTGCCAGCAGTGAATACGAAAAACTGTTTTTT,CASSEYEKLFF
NA,TRBV28,NA,TRBJ2-1,TGTGCCAGCAGTACTTTGACCACCTACAATGAGCAGTTCTTC,CASSTLTTYNEQFF
NA,TRBV15,few,TRBJ1-1,TGTGCCACCAGCAGAGACACGAACACTGAAGCTTTCTTT,CATSRDTNTEAFF
NA,TRBV18,NA,TRBJ2-2,TGTGCCAGCTCACCCCAACAGGGCACCGGGGAGCTGTTTTTT,CASSPQQGTGELFF
TRBD2,TRBV6-6,NA,TRBJ2-7,TGTGCCACCCAACTAGCGGGAGCCTACTACGAGCAGTACTTC,CATQLAGAYYEQYF
TRBD1,TRBV11-2,NA,TRBJ2-7,TGTGCCAGCAGCCAGGACAGGGGCGAGCAGTACTTC,CASSQDRGEQYF
TRBD2,TRBV10-3,NA,TRBJ2-3,TGTGCCATCAGCACTAGCGGGGGCAACACAGATACGCAGTATTTT,CAISTSGGNTDTQYF
TRBD2,TRBV14,NA,TRBJ2-3,TGTGCCAGCAGCCAACCTACTAGCGCAAGACCCACAGATACGCAGTATTTT,CASSQPTSARPTDTQYF
NA,TRBV6-6,NA,TRBJ2-5,TGTGCCAGCAGTCCTCAGAGCCAAGAGACCCAGTACTTC,CASSPQSQETQYF
NA,TRBV11-2,NA,TRBJ1-1,TGTGCCAGCAGCATCCGCCGGGGGGCAGAGGCTTTCTTT,CASSIRRGAEAFF
NA,TRBV11-1,NA,TRBJ1-4,TGTGCCAGCAGCTTCCGGGACGGTTCCCACTCAACTAATGAAAAACTGTTTTTT,CASSFRDGSHSTNEKLFF
NA,TRBV28,NA,TRBJ1-4,TGTGCCAGCAGTACGCCGGGACTTACGAATGAAAAACTGTTTTTT,CASSTPGLTNEKLFF
NA,TRBV5-6,NA,TRBJ2-7,TGTGCCAGCAGCTTGAAAGTTTCTAGCGACTCCTACGAGCAGTACTTC,CASSLKVSSDSYEQYF
NA,TRBV7-9,NA,TRBJ2-2,TGTGCCAGCTCGGGTGGGGCAGGCGGCTTCAGCGGGGAGCTGTTTTTT,CASSGGAGGFSGELFF
TRBD1,TRBV7-7,NA,TRBJ2-5,TGTGCCAGCAGCCCCGGGACAGGATCAGAGACCCAGTACTTC,CASSPGTGSETQYF
TRBD2,TRBV6-1,NA,TRBJ2-7,TGTGCCAGCAGTGAAGTGGGCGGGAGCTCCTACGAGCAGTACTTC,CASSEVGGSSYEQYF
NA,TRBV7-3,NA,TRBJ2-1,TGTGCCAGCAGCTTAACGGGGCTAGCCAACAATGAGCAGTTCTTC,CASSLTGLANNEQFF
NA,TRBV30,NA,TRBJ2-7,TGTGCCTGGAGCGCGGGACTCCGTAGGGAGCAGTACTTC,CAWSAGLRREQYF
TRBD2,TRBV7-3,NA,TRBJ2-1,TGTGCCAGCAGCCTTCTAGCGGGAGGGCCGTCTTACAATGAGCAGTTCTTC,CASSLLAGGPSYNEQFF
TRBD2,TRBV28,NA,TRBJ2-3,TGTGCCAGCAGTTTTTCCGGTGGCGGGAGTGTCACAGATACGCAGTATTTT,CASSFSGGGSVTDTQYF
TRBD1,TRBV27,NA,TRBJ1-1,TGTGCCAGCAACAGGGGGCGCGGAACTGAAGCTTTCTTT,CASNRGRGTEAFF
NA,TRBV28,NA,TRBJ2-1,TGTGCCAGCAGTTTGGCCCGGGCCGGGGGCAATGAGCAGTTCTTC,CASSLARAGGNEQFF
NA,TRBV9,NA,TRBJ1-1,TGTGCCAGCAGCCGGCAGGGGATGATGAACACTGAAGCTTTCTTT,CASSRQGMMNTEAFF
NA,TRBV28,NA,TRBJ2-7,TGTGCCAGCGGCCTAGGGACCCACGCGGAGCAGTACTTC,CASGLGTHAEQYF
NA,TRBV29-1,NA,TRBJ2-1,TGCAGCGTTGTCCAGATCCTCTCCTACAATGAGCAGTTCTTC,CSVVQILSYNEQFF
NA,TRBV6-1,NA,TRBJ1-2,TGTGCCAGCAGTGCGGGGAACTATGGCTACACCTTC,CASSAGNYGYTF
NA,TRBV10-3,NA,TRBJ2-3,TGTGCCATCAGTGAGTCTGTAGGGGTTGGTACGCAGTATTTT,CAISESVGVGTQYF
TRBD1,TRBV5-1,NA,TRBJ2-5,TGCGCCAGCAGCCGGGGGACAGGCGGTAAGGGGTACCAAGAGACCCAGTACTTC,CASSRGTGGKGYQETQYF
NA,TRBV5-6,NA,TRBJ2-3,TGTGCCAGCAGCTACCTCTCTGGCCCAGATACGCAGTATTTT,CASSYLSGPDTQYF
NA,TRBV10-3,NA,TRBJ1-1,TGTGCCATCAGTGAGACACAGAACACTGAAGCTTTCTTT,CAISETQNTEAFF
NA,TRBV28,NA,TRBJ2-3,TGTGCCAGCACCCCCTCGGCGGGCTTCACAGATACGCAGTATTTT,CASTPSAGFTDTQYF
NA,TRBV11-2,NA,TRBJ2-1,TGTGCCAGCAGCCAATTTCGGCGCGGTGAGCAGTTCTTC,CASSQFRRGEQFF
TRBD2,TRBV5-1,NA,TRBJ2-7,TGCGCCAGCAGCTTAGTATCGAGCGGGAGGCTCTACGAGCAGTACTTC,CASSLVSSGRLYEQYF
NA,TRBV7-3,once,TRBJ2-3,TGTGCCAGCAGCTTAGTCTTCGGGAATACGCAGTATTTT,CASSLVFGNTQYF
NA,TRBV9,NA,TRBJ1-3,TGTGCCAGCAGCCTCGAAGGGGCTTCTGGAAACACCATATATTTT,CASSLEGASGNTIYF
TRBD2,TRBV28,NA,TRBJ2-1,TGTGCCAGCAGTACGGGACTAGCGGTCAATGAGCAGTTCTTC,CASSTGLAVNEQFF
NA,TRBV5-1,NA,TRBJ2-1,TGCGCCAGCAGCCCGGGACGCTTCGGGGGCAATGAGCAGTTCTTC,CASSPGRFGGNEQFF
NA,TRBV5-1,NA,TRBJ2-3,TGCGCCAGCAGCCAGGGGGCGGGAGCCACCACAGATACGCAGTATTTT,CASSQGAGATTDTQYF
NA,TRBV7-7,NA,TRBJ2-3,TGTGCCAGCAGCCAACAGACTGGGATGGATACGCAGTATTTT,CASSQQTGMDTQYF
NA,TRBV5-4,NA,TRBJ2-5,TGTGCCAGCAGCAGGCCCTTCGGAGCTGGGACCCAGTACTTC,CASSRPFGAGTQYF
NA,TRBV28,NA,TRBJ1-1,TGTGCCAGCAGTTTTGGAGGCACTGAAGCTTTCTTT,CASSFGGTEAFF
TRBD2,TRBV7-9,once,TRBJ2-1,TGTGCCAGCAGCACGGGCTTTAGCGGGAGGGATCCCTACAATGAGCAGTTCTTC,CASSTGFSGRDPYNEQFF
TRBD1,TRBV5-1,NA,TRBJ2-7,TGCGCCAGCAGCCCGACAGGGTTGACCTACGAGCAGTACTTC,CASSPTGLTYEQYF
NA,TRBV27,NA,TRBJ2-4,TGTGCCAGCAGTTTTCAGTTCGGCCCTCAGTACTTC,CASSFQFGPQYF
NA,TRBV10-1,NA,TRBJ1-1,TGCGCCAGCAGTGAGGGGGGCTCAAACACTGAAGCTTTCTTT,CASSEGGSNTEAFF